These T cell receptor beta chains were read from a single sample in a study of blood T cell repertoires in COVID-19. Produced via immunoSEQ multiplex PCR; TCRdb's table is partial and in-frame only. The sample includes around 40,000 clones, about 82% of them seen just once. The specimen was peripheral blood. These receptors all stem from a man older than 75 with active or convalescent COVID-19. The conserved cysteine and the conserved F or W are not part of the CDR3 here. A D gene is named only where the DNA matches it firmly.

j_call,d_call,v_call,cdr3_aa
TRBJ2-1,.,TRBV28,ASSPIGRARGNEQF
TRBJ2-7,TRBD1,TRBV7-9,ASIHRGRNEQY
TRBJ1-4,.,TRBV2,ASLSSPNEKLF
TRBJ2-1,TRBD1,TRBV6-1,ASSEDRVGEQF
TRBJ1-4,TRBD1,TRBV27,ASSLLGTAIPTNEKLF
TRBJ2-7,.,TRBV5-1,ASSSPERVFNEQY
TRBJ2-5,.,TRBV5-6,ASSLVVQGQETQY
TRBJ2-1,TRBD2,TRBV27,ASSPLAGADNEQF
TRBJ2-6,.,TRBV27,ASSPTGHLGGANVLT
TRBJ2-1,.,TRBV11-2,ASSFNEGYNEQF
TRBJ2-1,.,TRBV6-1,ASSEARSLALDEQF
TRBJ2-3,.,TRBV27,ASSVPSSDTQY
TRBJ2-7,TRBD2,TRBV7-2,ASSLAPGLAVNYEQY
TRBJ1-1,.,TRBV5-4,ASSFPGAQEAF
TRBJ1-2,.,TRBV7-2,ASSPGTEYGYT
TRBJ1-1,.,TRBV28,ASSLRGGTEAF
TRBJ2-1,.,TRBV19,ASSQDGGTYNEQF
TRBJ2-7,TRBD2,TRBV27,ASRTSGSWYEQY
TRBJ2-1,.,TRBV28,ASSRGQTYNEQF
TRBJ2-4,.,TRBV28,ASSRQWTNIQY
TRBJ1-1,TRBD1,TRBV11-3,ASSLDQGADTEAF
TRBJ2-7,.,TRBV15,ATRATGSSYEQY
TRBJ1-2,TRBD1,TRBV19,ASSIAPGGGYGYT
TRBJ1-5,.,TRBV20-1,SASGGTGRGGQPQH
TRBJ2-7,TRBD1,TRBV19,ASSTSDRGTYEQY
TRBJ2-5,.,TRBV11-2,ASSPRYGSETQY
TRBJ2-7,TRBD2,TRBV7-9,ASSSRLAGVYEQY
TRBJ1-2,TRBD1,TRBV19,ASSIQDRRSGYT
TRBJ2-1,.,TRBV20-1,SASPARQSRYNEQF
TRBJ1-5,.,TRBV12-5,ASGFSGSNQPQH
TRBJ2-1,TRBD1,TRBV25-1,ASSGFASGTGFYNEQF
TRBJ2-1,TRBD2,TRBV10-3,AISDTYRTSGSYNEQF
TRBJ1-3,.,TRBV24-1,ATSDGALSGNTIY
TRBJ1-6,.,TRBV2,ASSSRYQGYSPLH
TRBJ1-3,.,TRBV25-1,ASSEYGLENTIY
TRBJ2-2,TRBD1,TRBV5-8,ASSLDEGAPMNTGELF
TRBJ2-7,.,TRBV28,ASSLYRSYEQY
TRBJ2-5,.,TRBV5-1,ASSHGGQGETQY
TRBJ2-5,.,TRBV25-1,ASTALLGTGETQY
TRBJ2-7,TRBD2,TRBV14,ASSPAGERWQY
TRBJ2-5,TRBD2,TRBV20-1,SASSAGLAGGGETQY
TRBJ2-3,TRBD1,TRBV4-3,ASSQTSDRGTDTQY
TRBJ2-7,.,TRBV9,ASSVGTNAYEQY
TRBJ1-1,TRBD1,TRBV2,ASSKETGWDTEAF
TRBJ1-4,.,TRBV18,ASSGRTNEKLF
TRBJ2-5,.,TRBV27,ASSLSRQGLQTQY
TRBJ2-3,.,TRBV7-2,ASSLITSTDTQY
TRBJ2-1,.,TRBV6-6,ASSYSISGQYNEQF
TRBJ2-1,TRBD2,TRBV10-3,AISGGTSGSNEQF
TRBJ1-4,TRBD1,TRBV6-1,ASSRRGLDEKLF